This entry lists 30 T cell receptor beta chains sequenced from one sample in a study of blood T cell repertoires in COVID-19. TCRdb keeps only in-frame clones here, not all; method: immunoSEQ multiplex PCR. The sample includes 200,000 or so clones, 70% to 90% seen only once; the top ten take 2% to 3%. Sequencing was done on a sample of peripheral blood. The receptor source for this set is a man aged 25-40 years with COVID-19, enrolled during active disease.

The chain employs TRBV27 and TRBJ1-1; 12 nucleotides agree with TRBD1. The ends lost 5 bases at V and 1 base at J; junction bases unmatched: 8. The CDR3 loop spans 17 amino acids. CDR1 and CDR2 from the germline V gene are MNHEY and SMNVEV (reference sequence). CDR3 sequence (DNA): TGTGCCAGCAGTCCGGAGGGACAGGGGGCTGGGAACACTGAAGCTTTCTTT. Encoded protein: CASSPEGQGAGNTEAFF.

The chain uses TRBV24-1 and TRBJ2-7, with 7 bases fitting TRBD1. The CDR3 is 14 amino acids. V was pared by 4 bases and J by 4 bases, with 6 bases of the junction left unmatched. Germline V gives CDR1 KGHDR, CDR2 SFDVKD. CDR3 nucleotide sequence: TGTGCCACCAGTGACTCTGACAGGGTTTACGAGCAGTACTTC. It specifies CATSDSDRVYEQYF.

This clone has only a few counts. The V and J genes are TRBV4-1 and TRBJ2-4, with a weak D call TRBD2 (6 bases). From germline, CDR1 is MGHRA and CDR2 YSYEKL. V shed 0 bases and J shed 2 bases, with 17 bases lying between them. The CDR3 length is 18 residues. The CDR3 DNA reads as TGCGCCAGCAGCCAAGATTTATTAAGGGAGGTGACCAAAAACATTCAGTACTTC. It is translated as CASSQDLLREVTKNIQYF.

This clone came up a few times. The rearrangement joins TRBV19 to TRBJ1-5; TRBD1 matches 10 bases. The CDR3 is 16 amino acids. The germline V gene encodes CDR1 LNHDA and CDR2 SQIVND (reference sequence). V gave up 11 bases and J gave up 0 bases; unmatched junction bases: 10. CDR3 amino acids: CAAGGQGMNSNQPQHF. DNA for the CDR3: TGTGCCGCCGGGGGACAGGGGATGAATAGCAATCAGCCCCAGCATTTT.

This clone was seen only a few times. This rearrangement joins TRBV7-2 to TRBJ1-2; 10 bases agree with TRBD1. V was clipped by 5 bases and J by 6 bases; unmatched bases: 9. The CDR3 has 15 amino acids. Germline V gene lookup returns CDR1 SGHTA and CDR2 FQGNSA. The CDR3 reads CASSVRDRGSDGYTF. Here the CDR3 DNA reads TGTGCCAGCAGCGTCCGGGACAGGGGCTCGGATGGCTACACCTTC.

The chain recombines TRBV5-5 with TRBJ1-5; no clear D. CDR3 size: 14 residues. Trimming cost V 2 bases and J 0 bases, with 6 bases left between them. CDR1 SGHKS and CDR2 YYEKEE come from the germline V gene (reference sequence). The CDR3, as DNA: TGTGCCAGCAGCTTCGGTACTAGCAATCAGCCCCAGCATTTT. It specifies CASSFGTSNQPQHF.

CDR3 nucleotides: TGTGCCAGCAGACGACAGGGTTTACGGACAGATACGCAGTATTTT. This sequence encodes CASRRQGLRTDTQYF. The gene calls are TRBV6-6 and TRBJ2-3; 7 nucleotides agree with TRBD1. V shed 6 bases and J 3 bases; nucleotides not matched to a gene: 9. Germline V gene sequence: CDR1 MNHNY, CDR2 SVGAGI (reference sequence). This CDR3 comprises 15 residues.

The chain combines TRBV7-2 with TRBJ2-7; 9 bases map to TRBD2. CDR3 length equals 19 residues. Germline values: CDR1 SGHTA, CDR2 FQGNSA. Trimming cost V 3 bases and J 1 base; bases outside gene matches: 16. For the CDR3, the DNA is TGTGCCAGCAGCTTGTCTCCGGGACCCCGCGGGGGGGGTTCCTACGAGCAGTACTTC. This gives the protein CASSLSPGPRGGGSYEQYF.

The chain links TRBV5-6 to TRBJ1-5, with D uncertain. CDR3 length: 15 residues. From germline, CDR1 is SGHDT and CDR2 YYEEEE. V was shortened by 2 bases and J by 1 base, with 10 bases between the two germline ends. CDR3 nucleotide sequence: TGTGCCAGCAGCTTAGGTAGAGGAAGCAATCAGCCCCAGCATTTT. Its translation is CASSLGRGSNQPQHF.

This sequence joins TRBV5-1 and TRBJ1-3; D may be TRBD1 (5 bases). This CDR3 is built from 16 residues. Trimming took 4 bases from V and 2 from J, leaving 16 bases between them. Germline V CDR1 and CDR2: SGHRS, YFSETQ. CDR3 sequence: CASSPSQTAPGNTIYF. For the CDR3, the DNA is TGCGCCAGCAGCCCTTCCCAGACAGCCCCTGGAAACACCATATATTTT.

The CDR3 is CASSPPIYRDEQYF. CDR3 DNA: TGTGCCAGCTCACCCCCGATCTACAGGGACGAGCAGTACTTC. J is TRBJ2-7 and V is TRBV18, with D perhaps matching TRBD1 (6 bases). CDR1 and CDR2 from the germline V gene are KGHSH and LQKENI. The CDR3 is 14 residues long. V lost 3 bases to trimming and J lost 5 bases, with 14 bases between them.

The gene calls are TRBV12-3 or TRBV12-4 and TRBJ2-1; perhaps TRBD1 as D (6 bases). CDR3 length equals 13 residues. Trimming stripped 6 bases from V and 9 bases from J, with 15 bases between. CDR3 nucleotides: TGTGCCAGCAGACCACAGGGAGTTGGTGAGCAGTTCTTC. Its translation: CASRPQGVGEQFF.

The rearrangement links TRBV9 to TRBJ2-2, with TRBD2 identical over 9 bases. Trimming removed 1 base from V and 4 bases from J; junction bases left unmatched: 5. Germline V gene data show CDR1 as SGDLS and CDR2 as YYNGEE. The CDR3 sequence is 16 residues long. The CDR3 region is CASSVFGSGGTGELFF. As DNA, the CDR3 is TGTGCCAGCAGCGTATTTGGTAGCGGGGGCACCGGGGAGCTGTTTTTT.

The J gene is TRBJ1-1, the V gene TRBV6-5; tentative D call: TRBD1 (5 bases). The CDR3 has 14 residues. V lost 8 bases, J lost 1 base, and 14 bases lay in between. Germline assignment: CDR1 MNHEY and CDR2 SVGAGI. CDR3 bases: TGTGCCAGCTCGGCGTGGGGCGGGAACACTGAAGCTTTCTTT. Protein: CASSAWGGNTEAFF.

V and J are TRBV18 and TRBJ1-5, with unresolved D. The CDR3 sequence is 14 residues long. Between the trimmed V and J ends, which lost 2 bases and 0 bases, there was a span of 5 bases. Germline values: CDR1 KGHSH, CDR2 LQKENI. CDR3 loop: CASSPFHSNQPQHF. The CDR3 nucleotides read TGTGCCAGCTCACCATTTCATAGCAATCAGCCCCAGCATTTT.

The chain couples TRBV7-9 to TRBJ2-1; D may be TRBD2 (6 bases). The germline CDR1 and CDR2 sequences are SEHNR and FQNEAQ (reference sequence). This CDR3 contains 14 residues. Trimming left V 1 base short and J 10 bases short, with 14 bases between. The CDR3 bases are TGTGCCAGCAGCTTAGAATTGCGGGGAGACGAGCAGTTCTTC. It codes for CASSLELRGDEQFF.

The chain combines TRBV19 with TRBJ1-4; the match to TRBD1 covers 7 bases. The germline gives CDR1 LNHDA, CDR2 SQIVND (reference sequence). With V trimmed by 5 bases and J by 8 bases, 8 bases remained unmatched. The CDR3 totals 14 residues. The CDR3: CASSLDREEEKLFF. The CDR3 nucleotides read TGTGCCAGTAGTCTTGACAGGGAGGAGGAAAAACTGTTTTTT.

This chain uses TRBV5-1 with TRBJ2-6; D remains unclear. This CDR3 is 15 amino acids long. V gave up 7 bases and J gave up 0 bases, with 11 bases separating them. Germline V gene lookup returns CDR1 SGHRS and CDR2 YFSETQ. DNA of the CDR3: TGCGCCAGCTCTTTACTAAGCTCTGGGGCCAACGTCCTGACTTTC. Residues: CASSLLSSGANVLTF.

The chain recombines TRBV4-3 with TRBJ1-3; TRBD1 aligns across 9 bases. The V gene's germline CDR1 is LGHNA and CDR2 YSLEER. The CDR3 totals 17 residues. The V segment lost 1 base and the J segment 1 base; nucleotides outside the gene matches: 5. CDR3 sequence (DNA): TGCGCCAGCAGCCAAGCGGGACAGGGAGTTTCTGGAAACACCATATATTTT. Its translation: CASSQAGQGVSGNTIYF.

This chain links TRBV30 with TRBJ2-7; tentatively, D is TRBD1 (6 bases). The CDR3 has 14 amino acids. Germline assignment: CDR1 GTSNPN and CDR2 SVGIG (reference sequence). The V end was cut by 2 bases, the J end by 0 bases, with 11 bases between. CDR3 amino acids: CAWSIGTISYEQYF. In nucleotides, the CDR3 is TGTGCCTGGAGTATCGGGACAATCTCCTACGAGCAGTACTTC.

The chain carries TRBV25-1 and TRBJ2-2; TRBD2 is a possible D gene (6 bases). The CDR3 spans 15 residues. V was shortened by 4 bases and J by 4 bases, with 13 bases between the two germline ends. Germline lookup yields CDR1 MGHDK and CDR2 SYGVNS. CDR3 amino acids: CASSVFLAPTGELFF. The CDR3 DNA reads TGTGCCAGCAGTGTGTTCCTAGCGCCCACCGGGGAGCTGTTTTTT.

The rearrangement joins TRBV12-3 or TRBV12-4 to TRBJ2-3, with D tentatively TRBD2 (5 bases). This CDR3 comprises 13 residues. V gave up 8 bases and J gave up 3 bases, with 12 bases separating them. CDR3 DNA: TGTGCCAGCGGGAGTTTTGGAACAGATACGCAGTATTTT. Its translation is CASGSFGTDTQYF.

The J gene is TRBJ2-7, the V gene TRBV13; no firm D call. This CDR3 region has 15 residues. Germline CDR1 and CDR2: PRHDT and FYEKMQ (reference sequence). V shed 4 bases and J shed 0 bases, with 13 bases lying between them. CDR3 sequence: CASSSMGVSSYEQYF. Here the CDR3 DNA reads TGTGCCAGCAGCTCAATGGGCGTATCCTCCTACGAGCAGTACTTC.

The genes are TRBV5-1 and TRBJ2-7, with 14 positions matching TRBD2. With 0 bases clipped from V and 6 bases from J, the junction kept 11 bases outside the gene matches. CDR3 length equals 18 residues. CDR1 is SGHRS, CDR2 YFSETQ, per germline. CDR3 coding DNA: TGCGCCAGCAGCTTGGCCCAGAGACTAGCGGGAGGGCCGGGCGAGCAGTACTTC. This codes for CASSLAQRLAGGPGEQYF.

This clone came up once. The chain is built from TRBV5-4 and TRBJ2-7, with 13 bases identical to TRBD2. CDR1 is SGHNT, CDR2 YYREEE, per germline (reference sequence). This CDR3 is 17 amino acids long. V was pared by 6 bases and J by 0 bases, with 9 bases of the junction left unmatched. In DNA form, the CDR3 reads TGTGCCAGCACCCAAGGACTAGCGGGGGTCAGCTCCTACGAGCAGTACTTC. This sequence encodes CASTQGLAGVSSYEQYF.

As DNA, the CDR3 is TGTGCCAGCAGCTTGGCCGGGGGGTGGTACGAGCAGTACTTC. As protein: CASSLAGGWYEQYF. The chain recombines TRBV5-5 with TRBJ2-7, with 7 positions matching TRBD2. This CDR3 is built from 14 residues. The trim removed 0 bases at V and 4 bases at J, leaving 4 bases unmatched. Looked up from germline, CDR1 is SGHKS and CDR2 is YYEKEE (reference sequence).

The CDR3 region is CASSFTPQENTEAFF. In nucleotides, the CDR3 is TGTGCCAGCAGCTTCACGCCCCAGGAGAACACTGAAGCTTTCTTT. The chain couples TRBV11-2 to TRBJ1-1; D is uncertain. The CDR3 has 15 residues. V was trimmed by 3 bases and J by 1 base, leaving 12 bases between them. Germline V gene sequence: CDR1 SGHAT, CDR2 FQNNGV.

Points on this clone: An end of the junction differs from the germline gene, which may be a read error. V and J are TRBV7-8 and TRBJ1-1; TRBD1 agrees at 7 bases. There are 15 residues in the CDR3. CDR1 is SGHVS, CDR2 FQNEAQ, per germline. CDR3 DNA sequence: TGTGCCAGCAGCCCAAGGGACAGCCGCTACGACAAGGGGCATTTT. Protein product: CASSPRDSRYDKGHF.

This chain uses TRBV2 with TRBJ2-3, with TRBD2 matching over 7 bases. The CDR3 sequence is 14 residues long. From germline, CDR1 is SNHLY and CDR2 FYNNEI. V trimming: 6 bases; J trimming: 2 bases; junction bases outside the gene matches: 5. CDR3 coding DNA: TGTGCCAGCAGCCGTAGCGGGTCCACAGATACGCAGTATTTT. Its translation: CASSRSGSTDTQYF.

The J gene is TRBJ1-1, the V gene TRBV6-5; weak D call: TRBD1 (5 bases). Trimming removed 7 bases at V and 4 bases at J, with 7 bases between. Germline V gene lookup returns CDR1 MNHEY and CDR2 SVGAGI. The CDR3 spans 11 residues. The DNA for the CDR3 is TGTGCCAGCATTACAGGCACTGAAGCTTTCTTT. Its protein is CASITGTEAFF.